Listed here is a single T cell receptor (beta chain). What it binds is unknown. In the same sample, other DNA sequences code for this CDR3. This sample stems from a study of ipilimumab plus nivolumab after autologous stem cell transplantation. Study context: Typical patient got roughly 5 ipilimumab doses and about eight nivolumab doses (median).

The germline V gene has CDR1 SGHNT and CDR2 YENEEA. V lost 0 bases to trimming and J lost 4 bases, with 3 bases between them. The CDR3 consists of 12 residues. Sequencing was performed with immunoSEQ multiplex PCR; in TCRdb, only in-frame clones are kept and a portion is missing. The profile shows fewer than 30,000 clones, 70% to 90% of them singletons. General study points: The authors say TCR, Treg and microbiome findings warrant further study.

Checkpoint therapy with ipilimumab 1 mg/kg began 14 to 28 days after transplant. Through week 26, nivolumab 3 mg/kg IV was given weeks 1, 4, 7, 10, then biweekly. This TCR came from a male donor with diffuse large B-cell lymphoma. Here the sequenced sample was PBMCs, taken in a trial of ipilimumab plus nivolumab as post-transplant consolidation. The chain has TRBV11-3 and TRBJ1-2; no definite D call. CDR3 loop: CASSLDGYGYTF. As DNA, the CDR3 is TGTGCCAGCAGCTTAGACGGCTATGGCTACACCTTC.